The 14 T cell receptor beta chains reported below all come from one sample, sequenced in a study of CD8+CD57+ T cells in acquired aplastic anemia. Using genomic DNA as the template, TCR beta VDJ and CDR3 profiling was carried out. Via MiXCR, TCRdb re-called the reads, giving one row per CDR3 protein. The sample contains some 120,000 distinct CDR3 sequences, nearly 40% of which appear only once. Previously, flow cytometry had revealed CD8+CD57+ cell expansion in the patients chosen for sequencing. Source material: sorted CD4+, CD8+, or CD8+CD57+ T cells (not recorded which) from PBMCs. Receptors were obtained from a human donor with aplastic anemia.

This clonotype has a count of ten or more. The rearrangement links TRBV2 to TRBJ2-7; D gene uncertain. The CDR3 runs 13 residues. CDR1 and CDR2 from the germline V gene are SNHLY and FYNNEI. Trimming left V 8 bases short and J 6 bases short, with 17 bases between. The CDR3 reads CASGEEGNGEQYV. As DNA, the CDR3 is TGTGCCAGCGGAGAGGAAGGGAACGGCGAGCAGTACGTC.

The V and J genes are TRBV6-1 and TRBJ1-1, with TRBD1 matching 9 bases. V shed 2 bases and J 2 bases; nucleotides not matched to a gene: 6. This CDR3 is 16 amino acids long. CDR1 is MNHNS and CDR2 is SASEGT in the germline V gene. In DNA, the CDR3 is TGTGCCAGCAGTGAAACAGGGGGCATAATAAACACTGAAGCTTTCTTT. This sequence encodes CASSETGGIINTEAFF.

This clonotype has at least ten counts. The rearrangement links TRBV2 to TRBJ2-3; D may be TRBD2 (7 bases). The V end was cut by 6 bases, the J end by 7 bases, with 17 bases between. The CDR3 loop spans 14 amino acids. Germline CDR1 reads SNHLY; CDR2 reads FYNNEI. The CDR3 spells CASRIGGGPNTQYF. CDR3 DNA: TGTGCCAGCAGAATAGGGGGGGGGCCCAATACGCAGTATTTT.

Many counts were recorded for this clonotype. V and J are TRBV11-3 and TRBJ2-2; no firm D call. The CDR3 covers 14 residues. From germline, CDR1 is SGHNT and CDR2 YENEEA. V lost 5 bases to trimming and J lost 1 base, with 8 bases between them. The CDR3 DNA follows: TGTGCCAGCAGCGCCACAGTGAACACCGGGGAGCTGTTTTTT. This gives the protein CASSATVNTGELFF.

V gene TRBV5-1 combines with J gene TRBJ2-1; D is tentatively TRBD1 or TRBD2 (6 bases each). The CDR3 is made up of 17 amino acids. From germline, CDR1 is SGHRS and CDR2 YFSETQ. Trimming took 1 base from V and 3 from J, leaving 17 bases between them. In DNA, the CDR3 is TGCGCCAGCAGCTTGTTAATAACGGGGGCAAACTACAATGAGCAGTTCTTC. This codes for CASSLLITGANYNEQFF.

Many counts were recorded for this clonotype. Here the CDR3 reads CASSLVVSRGNTEAFF. CDR3 DNA sequence: TGTGCCAGCAGCTTAGTGGTCTCACGGGGTAACACTGAAGCTTTCTTT. The V and J genes are TRBV7-8 and TRBJ1-1; no reliable D call. Trimming stripped 1 base from V and 2 bases from J, with 14 bases between. This CDR3 is 16 amino acids long. Germline lookup yields CDR1 SGHVS and CDR2 FQNEAQ.

This clonotype was found many times. This rearrangement joins TRBV2 to TRBJ1-6; D is possibly TRBD1 (5 bases). The germline gives CDR1 SNHLY, CDR2 FYNNEI. V was shortened by 3 bases and J by 6 bases, with 12 bases between the two germline ends. There are 15 residues in the CDR3. The CDR3 DNA reads TGTGCCAGCAGTGAGAAGACAGCGGGTAATTCACCCCTCCACTTT. Residues: CASSEKTAGNSPLHF.

This clonotype was seen ten or more times. This chain connects TRBV19 to TRBJ2-7; D tentatively fits TRBD1 or TRBD2 (7 bases each). The V end lost 6 bases, the J end lost 3 bases, and 15 bases lay between the germline ends. The CDR3 contains 14 residues. The germline V gene encodes CDR1 LNHDA and CDR2 SQIVND (reference sequence). In nucleotides, the CDR3 is TGTGCCAGTAGAAGGCGGGGGACAGACTACGAGCAGTACTTC. It translates to CASRRRGTDYEQYF. Full variable domain (missing parts from reference TRBV19 and TRBJ2-7): DGGITQSPKYLFRKEGQNVTLSCEQNLNHDAMYWYRQDPGQGLRLIYYSQIVNDFQKGDIAEGYSVSREKKESFPLTVTSAQKNPTAFYLCASRRRGTDYEQYFGPGTRLTVT.

This clonotype was observed many times. V usage is TRBV4-3 and J usage is TRBJ2-5; a possible D gene is TRBD1 (5 bases). Trimming removed 0 bases at V and 3 bases at J, with 5 bases between. The CDR3 length is 13 residues. Germline values: CDR1 LGHNA, CDR2 YSLEER. The CDR3 region is CASSQEGEETQYF. CDR3 bases: TGCGCCAGCAGCCAAGAAGGGGAAGAGACCCAGTACTTC.

This clonotype was seen at least ten times. The chain uses TRBV12-3 or TRBV12-4 and TRBJ2-5; D is perhaps TRBD2 (5 bases). Trimming removed 7 bases from V and 7 bases from J, with 10 bases in between. This CDR3 contains 11 residues. CDR3 amino acids: CASKYRGTQYF. The CDR3 DNA reads as TGTGCCAGCAAGTATCGGGGGACCCAGTACTTC.

The rearrangement uses TRBV19 and TRBJ2-4, with TRBD1 as a possible D gene (6 bases). CDR3 length: 15 amino acids. Trimming removed 3 bases at V and 1 base at J, with 10 bases between. Germline loops: CDR1 LNHDA, CDR2 SQIVND (reference sequence). CDR3 sequence reads: CASSIRGTAKNIQYF. The CDR3 region has the DNA TGTGCCAGTAGTATTAGGGGGACGGCCAAAAACATTCAGTACTTC. Full variable domain (remainder filled in from reference TRBV19 and TRBJ2-4): DGGITQSPKYLFRKEGQNVTLSCEQNLNHDAMYWYRQDPGQGLRLIYYSQIVNDFQKGDIAEGYSVSREKKESFPLTVTSAQKNPTAFYLCASSIRGTAKNIQYFGAGTRLSVL.

This clonotype came up a few times. The CDR3 here is CASSQSTRYPEKLFF. The CDR3 DNA follows: TGCGCCAGCAGCCAATCGACTAGGTATCCTGAAAAACTGTTTTTT. The chain combines TRBV4-3 with TRBJ1-4; D remains unclear. The CDR3 is made up of 15 amino acids. Trimming took off 2 bases at V and 7 bases at J, with 14 bases between the two ends. Germline CDR1 LGHNA, CDR2 YSLEER.

The rearrangement links TRBV15 to TRBJ2-7, with a possible D match to TRBD2 (5 bases). The CDR3 spans 16 residues. From germline, CDR1 is LNHNV and CDR2 YYDKDF (reference sequence). The V end was cut by 0 bases, the J end by 6 bases, with 18 bases between. The DNA of the CDR3 is TGTGCCACCAGCAGAGAGATTGACCCCGGGGTCTCCGAGCAGTACTTC. Translating gives CATSREIDPGVSEQYF.

This clonotype was recorded at least ten times. The chain couples TRBV27 to TRBJ1-2; D perhaps matches TRBD1 (6 bases). V gave up 0 bases and J gave up 8 bases, with 10 bases separating them. The CDR3 has 13 residues. The germline gives CDR1 MNHEY, CDR2 SMNVEV (reference sequence). The CDR3 protein is CASSLSGGPGYTF. CDR3 in DNA: TGTGCCAGCAGTTTATCGGGGGGGCCCGGCTACACCTTC.